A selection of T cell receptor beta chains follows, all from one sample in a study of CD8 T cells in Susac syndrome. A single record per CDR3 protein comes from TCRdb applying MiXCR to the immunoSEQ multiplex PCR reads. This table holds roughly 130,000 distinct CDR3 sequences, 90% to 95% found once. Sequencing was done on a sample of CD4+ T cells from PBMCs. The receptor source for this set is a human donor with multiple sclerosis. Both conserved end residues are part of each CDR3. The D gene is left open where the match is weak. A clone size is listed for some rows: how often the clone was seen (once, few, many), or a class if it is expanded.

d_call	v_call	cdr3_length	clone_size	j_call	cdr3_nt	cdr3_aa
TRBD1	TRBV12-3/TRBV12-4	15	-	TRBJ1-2	TGTGCCAGCAGTCCCGGACAGGGAGCCACCTATGGCTACACCTTC	CASSPGQGATYGYTF
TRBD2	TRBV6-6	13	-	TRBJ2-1	TGTGCCAGCAGTTACTCGGCCAGCGGGGGGGGTGTCTTC	CASSYSASGGGVF
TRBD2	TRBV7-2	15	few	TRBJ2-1	TGTGCCAGCAGCCTTAGCGGGACTATCTACAATGAGCAGTTCTTC	CASSLSGTIYNEQFF
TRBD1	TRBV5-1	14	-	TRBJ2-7	TGCGCCAGCAGCTTGAGACAGGGGAGCTACGAGCAGTACTTC	CASSLRQGSYEQYF
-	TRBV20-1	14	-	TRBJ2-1	TGCAGTGCTTCATCGTGGCAGTCCTACAATGAGCAGTTCTTC	CSASSWQSYNEQFF
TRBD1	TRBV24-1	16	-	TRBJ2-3	TGTGCCACCAGTGATAGCCGGACAGGGGGAACAGATACGCAGTATTTT	CATSDSRTGGTDTQYF
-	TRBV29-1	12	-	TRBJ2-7	TGCAGCGTTGAATCAGGGAACTACGAGCAGTACTTC	CSVESGNYEQYF
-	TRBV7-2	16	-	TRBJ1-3	TGTGCCAGCAGCGCGATGCAGGTCCACTCTGGAAACACCATATATTTT	CASSAMQVHSGNTIYF
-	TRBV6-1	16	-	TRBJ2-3	TGTGCCAGCAGACTCCGGTTGACTAGAAGCACAGATACGCAGTATTTT	CASRLRLTRSTDTQYF
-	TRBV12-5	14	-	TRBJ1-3	TGTGCTAGTGCATTGGGGGCCACTGGAAACACCATATATTTT	CASALGATGNTIYF
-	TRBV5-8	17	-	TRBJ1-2	TGTGCCAGCAGCTCCCTACGTGGGGGGGGCAGCGACTATGGCTACACCTTC	CASSSLRGGGSDYGYTF
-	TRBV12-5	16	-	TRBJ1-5	TGTGCTAGTGGTTTGGTACTATCAGGGGAGCCTCAGCCCCAGCATTTT	CASGLVLSGEPQPQHF
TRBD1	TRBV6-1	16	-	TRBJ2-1	TGTGCCAGCAGGCCCGTTCGAGGGACAGGCAACAATGAGCAGTTCTTC	CASRPVRGTGNNEQFF
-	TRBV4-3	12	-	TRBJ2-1	TGCGCCAGCAGTCGGACGCGTAGTGAGCAGTTCTTC	CASSRTRSEQFF
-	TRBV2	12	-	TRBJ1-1	TGTGCCAGCAGTGTGGCCTTCTCGGTCGGTTTCTTT	CASSVAFSVGFF
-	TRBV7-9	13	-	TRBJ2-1	TGTGCCAGCAGCTTCCGGGACAACAATGAGCAGTTCTTC	CASSFRDNNEQFF
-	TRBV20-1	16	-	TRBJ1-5	TGCAGTGCGAGGACAATGCAGGGGTCCGATAATCAGCCCCAGCATTTT	CSARTMQGSDNQPQHF
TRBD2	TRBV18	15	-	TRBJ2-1	TGTGCCAGCTCATCAGCGGGACTAGCGGGTAATGAGCAGTTCTTC	CASSSAGLAGNEQFF
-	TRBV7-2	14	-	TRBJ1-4	TGTGCCAGCACCTCGATTGCAACTAATGAAAAACTGTTTTTT	CASTSIATNEKLFF
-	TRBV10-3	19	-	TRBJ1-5	TGTGCCATCAGTGAGTCTAGGGTAGGATTTGTAGCAGCGGATCAGCCCCAGCATTTT	CAISESRVGFVAADQPQHF
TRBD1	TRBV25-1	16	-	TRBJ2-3	TGTGCCAGCAGTGACAATCGGGACAGGGTTGGAAATACGCAGTATTTT	CASSDNRDRVGNTQYF
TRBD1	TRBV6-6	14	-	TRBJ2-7	TGTGCCAGTATGTGGCGGCAGGGGGAATACGAGCAGTACTTC	CASMWRQGEYEQYF
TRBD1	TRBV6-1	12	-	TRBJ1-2	TGTGCCACCCCACGGACAGGCTATGGCTACACCTTC	CATPRTGYGYTF
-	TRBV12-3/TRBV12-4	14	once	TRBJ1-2	TGTGCCAGCAGGTGGGGCGTCGGGAACTATGGCTACACCTTC	CASRWGVGNYGYTF
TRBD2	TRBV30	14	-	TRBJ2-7	TGTGCCTGGGCTACACTAGCGTCGGCCTACGAGCAGTACTTC	CAWATLASAYEQYF
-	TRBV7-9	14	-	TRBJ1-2	TGTGCCAGCAGCTTAGCGGACGGGTTCTATGGCTACACCTTC	CASSLADGFYGYTF
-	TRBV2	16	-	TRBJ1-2	TGTGCCAGCAGTGTTGCTCACAGGGCTGGGGGGGATGGCTACACCTTC	CASSVAHRAGGDGYTF
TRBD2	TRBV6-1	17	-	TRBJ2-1	TGTGCCAGCAGTCGGTCGGGACTAGCGGGAAGGTACAATGAGCAGTTCTTC	CASSRSGLAGRYNEQFF
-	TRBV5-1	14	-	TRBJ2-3	TGCGCCAGCAGCTTCGGGGCAAACACAGATACGCAGTATTTT	CASSFGANTDTQYF
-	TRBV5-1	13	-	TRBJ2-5	TGCGCCAGCAGCTTATGGGAACAAGAGACCCAGTACTTC	CASSLWEQETQYF
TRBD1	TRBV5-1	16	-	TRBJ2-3	TGCGCCAGCAGCTCTGGGAGGGACAGGGTCACAGATACGCAGTATTTT	CASSSGRDRVTDTQYF
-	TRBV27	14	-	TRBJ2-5	TGTGCCAGCACCACGGCACGGACCTTAGAGACCCAGTACTTC	CASTTARTLETQYF
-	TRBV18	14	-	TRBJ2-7	TGTGCCAGCTCATCGGACAGAACCCTCTACGAGCAGTACTTC	CASSSDRTLYEQYF
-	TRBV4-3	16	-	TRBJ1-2	TGCGCCAGCAGCCAAGGACCCCAGGGGATTGGCGGAGGCTACACCTTC	CASSQGPQGIGGGYTF
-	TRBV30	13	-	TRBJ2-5	TGTGCCTGGAGTGTACAGCCGCAAGAGACCCAGTACTTC	CAWSVQPQETQYF
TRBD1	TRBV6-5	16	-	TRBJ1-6	TGTGCCAGCAGTTACTCGAGGGACAGGGAAGGATCACCCCTCCACTTT	CASSYSRDREGSPLHF
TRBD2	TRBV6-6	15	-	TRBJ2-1	TGTGCCAGCAGTTACCGACCTAGCGGAGCGAATGAGCAGTTCTTC	CASSYRPSGANEQFF
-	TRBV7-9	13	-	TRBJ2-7	TGTGCCAGCAGCTTTCCTAGTTCATACGAGCAGTACTTC	CASSFPSSYEQYF
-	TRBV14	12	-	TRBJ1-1	TGTGCCAGCAGCCAGGGTGGGATTGAAGCTTTCTTT	CASSQGGIEAFF
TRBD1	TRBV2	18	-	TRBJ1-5	TGTGCCAGCTCCTATCTGACAGGGGGCGCCTCGGGCAATCAGCCCCAGCATTTT	CASSYLTGGASGNQPQHF
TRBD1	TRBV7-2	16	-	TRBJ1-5	TGTGCCAGCACCCCTAATGGGGACAGGCCCTACCAGCCCCAGCATTTT	CASTPNGDRPYQPQHF
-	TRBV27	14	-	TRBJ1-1	TGTGCCAGCAGTTTAAAGGTTACAAACACTGAAGCTTTCTTT	CASSLKVTNTEAFF
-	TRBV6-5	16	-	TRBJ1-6	TGTGCCAGCAGTTACTCCCAGGGTTCCTATAATTCACCCCTCCACTTT	CASSYSQGSYNSPLHF
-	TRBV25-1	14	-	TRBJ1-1	TGTGCCAGCAGTGATACAGGTATGAACACTGAAGCTTTCTTT	CASSDTGMNTEAFF
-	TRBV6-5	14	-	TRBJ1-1	TGTGCCAGCAGTCCTACAGGGCGAAACACTGAAGCTTTCTTT	CASSPTGRNTEAFF